Sequencing of this TCR beta chain was carried out in a study of T cell responses to AZD1222 COVID-19 vaccine. Assay used: immunoSEQ multiplex PCR; TCRdb lists only in-frame clones, some missing. The sample has more than 95,000 clones; roughly 90% are singletons. To note about this clone: The target antigen is unknown.

The trim removed 1 base at V and 2 bases at J, leaving 7 bases unmatched. Germline loops: CDR1 SGHVS, CDR2 FNYEAQ. This CDR3 contains 18 residues. Study-wide results and limits: Donors in the cohort were predominantly white British and more often female, and clonal diversity was possibly underestimated. Without day 14 samples, only post-peak T cell repertoires were studied.

The chain links TRBV7-6 to TRBJ2-7; TRBD2 agrees at 14 bases. The origin of this receptor is an adult who received the AZD1222 COVID-19 vaccine. The starting material was peripheral blood, obtained 28 days after the second AZD1222 dose. CDR3 in DNA: TGTGCCAGCAGCTTAGGGACTAGCGGGAGGTTATCCCCCTACGAGCAGTACTTC. Its protein product is CASSLGTSGRLSPYEQYF.